Given below is one T cell receptor (beta chain) in context. Between the trimmed V and J ends, which lost 3 bases and 2 bases, there was a span of 11 bases. The CDR3 loop spans 16 amino acids. Germline V CDR1 and CDR2: LNHDA, SQIVND (reference sequence). These data are taken from a study of blood T cell repertoires in COVID-19. Turning to the study itself: From T cells, B-cell-depleted T cells, or PBMCs came the material, which was cDNA or gDNA.

As handled by the study authors: Amplified reference gene primers provided the basis for estimating nucleated cell counts. Clones were read by immunoSEQ multiplex PCR, and TCRdb kept only the in-frame ones, dropping some. That table supplies the V and J calls and clone size; D and trimming were determined from the DNA. The sample carries about 320,000 clones, 70% to 90% recorded once. The chain uses TRBV19 and TRBJ2-6; D possibly corresponds to TRBD1 (5 bases). The source is a human donor in a cohort sampled during active COVID-19. The specimen sequenced was peripheral blood. CDR3 region: CASSMERGTGANVLTF. The CDR3 DNA follows: TGTGCCAGTAGTATGGAAAGGGGAACTGGGGCCAACGTCCTGACTTTC.